Listed here is a single TCR beta chain. The source of the sample is a study of control samples from healthy donors and cancer patients. Assay: immunoSEQ multiplex PCR; the TCRdb copy retains only in-frame clones and omits some. The table lists roughly 100,000 clones, approximately 83% of them singletons. This CDR3 has 15 amino acids. V lost 1 base to trimming and J lost 5 bases, with 17 bases between them. In germline, CDR1 is GTSNPN, CDR2 SVGIG (reference sequence). The TCR was taken from a woman aged 45-59 years in good health. J is TRBJ1-1 and V is TRBV30; D possibly corresponds to TRBD1 (5 bases). Input material: blood. The CDR3 DNA reads TGTGCCTGGAGTGCCCACGGGGGGACCGGGACTGAAGCTTTCTTT. Translated, it gives CAWSAHGGTGTEAFF.